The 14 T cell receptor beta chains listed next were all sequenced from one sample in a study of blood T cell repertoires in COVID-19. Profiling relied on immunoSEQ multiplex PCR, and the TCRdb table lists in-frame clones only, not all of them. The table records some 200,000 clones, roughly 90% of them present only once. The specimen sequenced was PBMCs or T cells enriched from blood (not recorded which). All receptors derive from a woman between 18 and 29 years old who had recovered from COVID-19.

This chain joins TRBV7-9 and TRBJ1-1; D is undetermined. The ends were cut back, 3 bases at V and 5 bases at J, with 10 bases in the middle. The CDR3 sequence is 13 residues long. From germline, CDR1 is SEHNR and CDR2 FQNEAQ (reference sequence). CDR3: CASSFAIETEAFF. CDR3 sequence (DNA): TGTGCCAGCAGCTTTGCTATAGAAACTGAAGCTTTCTTT.

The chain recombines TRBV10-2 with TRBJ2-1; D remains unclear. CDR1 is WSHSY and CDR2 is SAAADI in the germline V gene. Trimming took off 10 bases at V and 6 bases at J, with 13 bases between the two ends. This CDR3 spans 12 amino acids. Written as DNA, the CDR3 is TGCGCCATCCGAGCAACAGCCAATGAGCAGTTCTTC. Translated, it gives CAIRATANEQFF.

CDR3 bases: TGTGCCAGCAGCTTTACGCGGGGGGTTAGTAGGGAGACCCAGTACTTC. Translation gives CASSFTRGVSRETQYF. The V and J genes are TRBV11-2 and TRBJ2-5; 8 positions match TRBD2. Per the germline V gene, CDR1 is SGHAT and CDR2 is FQNNGV. CDR3 length equals 16 residues. The V segment lost 3 bases and the J segment 5 bases; nucleotides outside the gene matches: 11. Filled out from reference TRBV11-2 and TRBJ2-5, the complete variable domain reads EAGVAQSPRYKIIEKRQSVAFWCNPISGHATLYWYQQILGQGPKLLIQFQNNGVVDDSQLPKDRFSAERLKGVDSTLKIQPAKLEDSAVYLCASSFTRGVSRETQYFGPGTRLLVL.

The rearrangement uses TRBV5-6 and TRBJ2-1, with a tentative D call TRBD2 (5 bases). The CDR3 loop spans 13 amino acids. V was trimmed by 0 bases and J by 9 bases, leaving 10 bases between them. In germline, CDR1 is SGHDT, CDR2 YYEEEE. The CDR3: CASSLETRTEQFF. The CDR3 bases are TGTGCCAGCAGCTTGGAAACTAGAACTGAGCAGTTCTTC.

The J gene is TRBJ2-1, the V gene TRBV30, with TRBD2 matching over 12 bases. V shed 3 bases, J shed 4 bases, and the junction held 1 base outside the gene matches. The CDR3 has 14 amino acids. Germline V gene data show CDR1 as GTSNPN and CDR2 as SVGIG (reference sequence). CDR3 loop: CAWSGLAGYNEQFF. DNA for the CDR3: TGTGCCTGGAGCGGACTAGCGGGATACAATGAGCAGTTCTTC.

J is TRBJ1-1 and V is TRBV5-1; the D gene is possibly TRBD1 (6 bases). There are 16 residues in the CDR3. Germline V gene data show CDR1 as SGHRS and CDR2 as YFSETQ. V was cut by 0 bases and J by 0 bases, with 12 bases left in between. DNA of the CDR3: TGCGCCAGCAGCTTGGAGCAGGGACACATGAACACTGAAGCTTTCTTT. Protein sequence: CASSLEQGHMNTEAFF. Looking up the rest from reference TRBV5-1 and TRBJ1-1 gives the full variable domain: KAGVTQTPRYLIKTRGQQVTLSCSPISGHRSVSWYQQTPGQGLQFLFEYFSETQRNKGNFPGRFSGRQFSNSRSEMNVSTLELGDSALYLCASSLEQGHMNTEAFFGQGTRLTVV.

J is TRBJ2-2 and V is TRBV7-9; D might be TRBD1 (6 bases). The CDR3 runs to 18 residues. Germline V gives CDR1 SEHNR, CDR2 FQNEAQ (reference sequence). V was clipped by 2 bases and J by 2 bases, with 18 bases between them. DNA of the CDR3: TGTGCCAGCAGCTTAAATCACCAAGGACAGCCAAACACCGGGGAGCTGTTTTTT. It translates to CASSLNHQGQPNTGELFF.

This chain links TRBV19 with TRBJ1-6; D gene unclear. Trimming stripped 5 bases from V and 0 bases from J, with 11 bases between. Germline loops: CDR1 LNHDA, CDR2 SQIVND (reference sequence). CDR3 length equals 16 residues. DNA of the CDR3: TGTGCCAGTAGTCCCGAGACAAGCTCCTATAATTCACCCCTCCACTTT. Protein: CASSPETSSYNSPLHF. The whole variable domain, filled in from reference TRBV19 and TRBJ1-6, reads DGGITQSPKYLFRKEGQNVTLSCEQNLNHDAMYWYRQDPGQGLRLIYYSQIVNDFQKGDIAEGYSVSREKKESFPLTVTSAQKNPTAFYLCASSPETSSYNSPLHFGNGTRLTVT.

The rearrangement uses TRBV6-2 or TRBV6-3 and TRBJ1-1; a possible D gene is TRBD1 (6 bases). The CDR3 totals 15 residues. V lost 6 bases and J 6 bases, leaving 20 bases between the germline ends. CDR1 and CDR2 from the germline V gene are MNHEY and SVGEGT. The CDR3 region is CASSNPGGPRAEAFF. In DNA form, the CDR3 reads TGTGCCAGCAGCAACCCCGGGGGGCCAAGGGCTGAAGCTTTCTTT.

CDR3 protein: CASSFGRLAGTYEQYF. The CDR3 DNA reads as TGTGCCAGCAGCTTTGGGCGGCTAGCTGGCACCTACGAGCAGTACTTC. The V gene is TRBV12-1, the J gene TRBJ2-7; whether TRBD2, the table's D call, matches the DNA was not checked. TRBV12-1 is reported as a pseudogene. This CDR3 comprises 16 residues.

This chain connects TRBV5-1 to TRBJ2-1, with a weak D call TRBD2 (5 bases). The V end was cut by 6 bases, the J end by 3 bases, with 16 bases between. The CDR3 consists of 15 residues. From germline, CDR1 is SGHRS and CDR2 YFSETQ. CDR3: CASTDGLSYYNEQFF. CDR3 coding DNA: TGCGCCAGCACCGACGGACTGAGTTACTACAATGAGCAGTTCTTC.

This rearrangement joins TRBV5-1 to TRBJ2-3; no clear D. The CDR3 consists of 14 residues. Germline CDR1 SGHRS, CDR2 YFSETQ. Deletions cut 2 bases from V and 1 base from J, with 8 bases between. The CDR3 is CASSFDKGTDTQYF. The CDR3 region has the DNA TGCGCCAGCAGCTTCGACAAGGGCACAGATACGCAGTATTTT.

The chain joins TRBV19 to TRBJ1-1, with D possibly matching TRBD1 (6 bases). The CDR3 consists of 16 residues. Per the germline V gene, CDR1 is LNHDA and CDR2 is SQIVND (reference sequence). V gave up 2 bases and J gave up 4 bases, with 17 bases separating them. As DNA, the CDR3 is TGTGCCAGTAGTATAATGGTCGCGGGGGCGATCACTGAAGCTTTCTTT. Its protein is CASSIMVAGAITEAFF.

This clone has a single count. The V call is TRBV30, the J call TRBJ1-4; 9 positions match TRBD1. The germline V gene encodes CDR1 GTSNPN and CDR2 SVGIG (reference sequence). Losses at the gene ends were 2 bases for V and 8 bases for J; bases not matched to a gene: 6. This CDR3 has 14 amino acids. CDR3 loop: CAWSPGTGWEKLFF. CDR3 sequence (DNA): TGTGCCTGGAGTCCCGGGACAGGGTGGGAAAAACTGTTTTTT.